This TCR beta chain was found in a study of blood T cell repertoires in COVID-19. In the study overall: Acute and convalescent COVID-19 specimens originated in the United States, Italy and Spain. The cDNA or gDNA used as material had been derived from T cells, B-cell-depleted T cells, or PBMCs.

As originally analysed: Amplification with reference gene primers provided the estimates of nucleated cell counts. TCRdb's table, derived via immunoSEQ multiplex PCR, lists solely in-frame clones and lacks some. Clone size and V and J calls were adopted from that table, with D and trimming inferred from the DNA. Among some 70,000 clones, around 87% were seen once, and the ten largest hold 16%. Germline V gene data show CDR1 as MNHEY and CDR2 as SVGAGI. Trimming at V came to 2 bases and at J to 1 base, leaving 4 bases not matched to a gene. CDR3 length: 15 amino acids. Sequencing was performed on peripheral blood. The source is a man in his forties or fifties with COVID-19, enrolled during active disease. The V and J genes are TRBV6-5 and TRBJ1-1, with 7 bases that match TRBD1. CDR3 sequence reads: CASSYGGTENTEAFF. CDR3 DNA sequence: TGTGCCAGCAGTTACGGCGGGACAGAGAACACTGAAGCTTTCTTT.